A few counts support the clone carrying this TCR beta chain. From the 5' RACE reads, TCRdb called clonotypes with MiXCR, one entry per CDR3 protein. This sample has 500,000 or so distinct CDR3 sequences, with around an eighth found just once. The CDR3 extends over 16 amino acids. V dropped 4 bases and J dropped 4; count of bases not matched to a gene: 3. CDR1 is SGHVS and CDR2 is FNYEAQ in the germline V gene. The entry originates in a study of identical twins. In addition, the sample was reused for a study of yellow fever vaccine responses in identical twins.

This receptor was identified in a young woman in good health. V and J are TRBV7-6 and TRBJ2-3; 15 positions match TRBD2. Source material: CD4+ T cells sorted from blood. The CDR3 spells CASSWWTSGGADTQYF. The CDR3 bases are TGTGCCAGCAGCTGGTGGACTAGCGGGGGGGCAGATACGCAGTATTTT.